These T cell receptor beta chains were read from a single sample in a study of CD8 T cells in ankylosing spondylitis. TCRdb reprocessed the 5' RACE reads via MiXCR and lists one record per CDR3 protein. The top ten clones hold about 19% of a sample with roughly 700,000 distinct CDR3 sequences, roughly 19% of them seen once. The sequenced sample was blood, either unsorted or a sorted T cell fraction (not recorded which). The receptors were gathered from a male donor with ankylosing spondylitis. The conserved cysteine and the conserved F or W are not part of the CDR3 here. Fields, in order: J gene, CDR3 length, V gene, CDR3 protein.

j_call: TRBJ2-6; cdr3_length: 11; v_call: TRBV27; cdr3_aa: ASRGDIFNVLT
j_call: TRBJ1-5; cdr3_length: 12; v_call: TRBV20-1; cdr3_aa: SAGGQGSNQPQH
j_call: TRBJ2-1; cdr3_length: 12; v_call: TRBV12-3/TRBV12-4; cdr3_aa: ASSLGVTSSEQF
j_call: TRBJ2-4; cdr3_length: 11; v_call: TRBV9; cdr3_aa: ASSNRLADIQY
j_call: TRBJ2-1; cdr3_length: 13; v_call: TRBV12-3/TRBV12-4; cdr3_aa: ASTIRAGGLNEQF
j_call: TRBJ2-5; cdr3_length: 13; v_call: TRBV5-1; cdr3_aa: ASSLEGVKSGTQY
j_call: TRBJ2-1; cdr3_length: 12; v_call: TRBV29-1; cdr3_aa: SVGTSGGYNEQF
j_call: TRBJ2-1; cdr3_length: 13; v_call: TRBV5-1; cdr3_aa: ASSLAALGYNEQF
j_call: TRBJ2-5; cdr3_length: 12; v_call: TRBV2; cdr3_aa: ASSPGRGQETQY
j_call: TRBJ2-7; cdr3_length: 13; v_call: TRBV5-1; cdr3_aa: ASSLELAVPYEQY
j_call: TRBJ2-5; cdr3_length: 11; v_call: TRBV29-1; cdr3_aa: SVVTSGGETQY
j_call: TRBJ2-6; cdr3_length: 15; v_call: TRBV12-3/TRBV12-4; cdr3_aa: ASKLGQGPSGANVLT
j_call: TRBJ2-5; cdr3_length: 12; v_call: TRBV5-1; cdr3_aa: ASSPRRPDETQY
j_call: TRBJ1-1; cdr3_length: 13; v_call: TRBV6-5; cdr3_aa: ASSSGWTLNTEAF
j_call: TRBJ2-5; cdr3_length: 14; v_call: TRBV6-2/TRBV6-3; cdr3_aa: ASWSPASGRRETQY
j_call: TRBJ2-1; cdr3_length: 14; v_call: TRBV28; cdr3_aa: ASSFLDRATYNEQF